One sample yielded the 23 T cell receptor beta chains listed below, sequenced in a study of blood T cell repertoires in COVID-19. Using immunoSEQ multiplex PCR, the repertoire was profiled, and TCRdb retains in-frame clones only, with some absent. This table holds roughly 120,000 clones, approximately 84% found once. The sample comprised peripheral blood. The source of these receptors is a man in his 70s with active or convalescent COVID-19.

This chain joins TRBV11-2 and TRBJ2-7, with 8 bases lining up with TRBD1. The ends lost 5 bases at V and 4 bases at J; junction bases unmatched: 4. Germline V CDR1 and CDR2: SGHAT, FQNNGV. The CDR3 contains 13 residues. The CDR3 region has the DNA TGTGCCAGCAGCGAGGGACAGGTGTACGAGCAGTACTTC. It encodes CASSEGQVYEQYF. Looking up the rest from reference TRBV11-2 and TRBJ2-7 gives the full variable domain: EAGVAQSPRYKIIEKRQSVAFWCNPISGHATLYWYQQILGQGPKLLIQFQNNGVVDDSQLPKDRFSAERLKGVDSTLKIQPAKLEDSAVYLCASSEGQVYEQYFGPGTRLTVT.

This clone was detected a few times. This chain connects TRBV7-9 to TRBJ2-7, with TRBD1 identical over 10 bases. Per the germline V gene, CDR1 is SEHNR and CDR2 is FQNEAQ (reference sequence). CDR3 length: 15 residues. With V trimmed by 4 bases and J by 0 bases, 3 bases remained unmatched. The CDR3 DNA is TGTGCCAGCAGCTCCGGACAGGGGGGCTCCTACGAGCAGTACTTC. Translated, it gives CASSSGQGGSYEQYF.

The chain is built from TRBV10-3 and TRBJ1-1, with 7 bases aligning to TRBD1. V shed 6 bases and J 1 base; nucleotides not matched to a gene: 5. Germline lookup yields CDR1 ENHRY and CDR2 SYGVKD. This CDR3 comprises 14 residues. CDR3 region: CAIRLQGRNTEAFF. Written as DNA, the CDR3 is TGTGCCATCAGACTACAGGGGCGGAACACTGAAGCTTTCTTT.

CDR3 sequence (DNA): TGTGCCAGCAGCCCCCTCTCAGGGAATAATTCACCCCTCCACTTT. It encodes CASSPLSGNNSPLHF. The chain couples TRBV3-1 (or the pseudogene TRBV3-2) to TRBJ1-6, with D maybe TRBD1 (5 bases). Germline CDR1 LGHDT, CDR2 YNNKEL (reference sequence). Trimming shortened V by 4 bases and J by 5 bases, and 12 bases separated the two germline ends. This CDR3 is 15 amino acids long.

This clone was counted between two and nine times. V is TRBV6-5 and J is TRBJ1-1; D gene unclear. CDR3 size: 12 residues. Germline assignment: CDR1 MNHEY and CDR2 SVGAGI. V lost 4 bases, J lost 13 bases, and 16 bases lay in between. The CDR3 sequence is CASSSSGTLNFF. CDR3 nucleotide sequence: TGTGCCAGCAGTTCGAGCGGAACGCTAAATTTCTTT.

The V gene is TRBV3-1 (or the pseudogene TRBV3-2), the J gene TRBJ2-3, with TRBD2 matching over 9 bases. Germline V gene lookup returns CDR1 LGHDT and CDR2 YNNKEL (reference sequence). The CDR3 has 15 amino acids. Trimming took 5 bases from V and 3 from J; bases not matched to a gene: 6. For the CDR3, the DNA is TGTGCCAGCAGCTATATAGCGGGGGCTACAGATACGCAGTATTTT. It yields the protein CASSYIAGATDTQYF.

The chain has TRBV3-1 (or the pseudogene TRBV3-2) and TRBJ2-1; no firm D call. V lost 4 bases, J lost 5 bases, and 12 bases lay in between. CDR3 length: 14 amino acids. Germline V gene data show CDR1 as LGHDT and CDR2 as YNNKEL (reference sequence). The CDR3 loop is CASSPTGGNNEQFF. The CDR3 DNA reads TGTGCCAGCAGCCCAACTGGCGGAAACAATGAGCAGTTCTTC.

This sequence joins TRBV11-3 and TRBJ2-1; D not resolved. The CDR3 covers 15 residues. With 3 bases removed from V and 0 bases from J, the gap between germline ends came to 9 bases. CDR1 and CDR2 (germline): SGHNT, YENEEA. The CDR3 DNA is TGTGCCAGCAGCTTTCTCCGGAGCTCCTACAATGAGCAGTTCTTC. It encodes CASSFLRSSYNEQFF.

About this clone: This CDR3 is also generated by other DNA sequences in the sample. The rearrangement uses TRBV28 and TRBJ1-1; D is undetermined. V was pared by 1 base and J by 6 bases, with 6 bases between. The CDR3 runs to 12 residues. Germline CDR1 and CDR2: MDHEN and SYDVKM. The CDR3 DNA follows: TGTGCCAGCAGTTTATCGGGGTCTGAAGCTTTCTTT. Translated, it gives CASSLSGSEAFF.

The genes are TRBV18 and TRBJ1-1, with D tentatively TRBD1 (5 bases). The germline gives CDR1 KGHSH, CDR2 LQKENI. Trimming cost V 3 bases and J 8 bases, with 19 bases left between them. The CDR3 is made up of 15 amino acids. CDR3 sequence: CASSPQKLGVNEAFF. CDR3 sequence (DNA): TGTGCCAGCTCACCCCAAAAATTAGGGGTTAACGAAGCTTTCTTT. Based on the CDR3 plus reference TRBV18 and TRBJ1-1, the full variable domain is NAGVMQNPRHLVRRRGQEARLRCSPMKGHSHVYWYRQLPEEGLKFMVYLQKENIIDESGMPKERFSAEFPKEGPSILRIQQVVRGDSAAYFCASSPQKLGVNEAFFGQGTRLTVV.

V gene TRBV5-1 combines with J gene TRBJ2-7; 7 bases match TRBD1. The CDR3 length is 14 residues. CDR1 SGHRS and CDR2 YFSETQ come from the germline V gene. V lost 4 bases, J lost 4 bases, and 8 bases stayed unmatched. CDR3: CASSQDRADYEQYF. The CDR3 region has the DNA TGCGCCAGCAGCCAAGACAGGGCGGATTACGAGCAGTACTTC.

This sequence joins TRBV11-2 and TRBJ1-2; D might be TRBD1 (5 bases). CDR1 SGHAT and CDR2 FQNNGV come from the germline V gene. The V and J ends lost 3 bases and 9 bases respectively, with 14 bases between them. This CDR3 contains 13 residues. Here the CDR3 reads CASSFAGRDRYTF. For the CDR3, the DNA is TGTGCCAGCAGCTTTGCGGGGCGGGATCGCTACACCTTC. The variable domain in full, completed from reference TRBV11-2 and TRBJ1-2, reads EAGVAQSPRYKIIEKRQSVAFWCNPISGHATLYWYQQILGQGPKLLIQFQNNGVVDDSQLPKDRFSAERLKGVDSTLKIQPAKLEDSAVYLCASSFAGRDRYTFGSGTRLTVV.

This clone was seen only once. J is TRBJ1-3 and V is TRBV2, with D perhaps matching TRBD1 (6 bases). CDR3 length: 15 residues. V lost 5 bases, J lost 0 bases, and 11 bases lay in between. Germline loops: CDR1 SNHLY, CDR2 FYNNEI. The DNA for the CDR3 is TGTGCCAGCAGTTCGCGGGGGCTCTCTGGAAACACCATATATTTT. Its translation: CASSSRGLSGNTIYF.

The rearrangement links TRBV10-1 to TRBJ2-1; the match to TRBD2 covers 9 bases. The CDR3 runs 16 residues. The junction had 9 bases not matched to a gene; V was cut back by 0 bases and J by 9 bases. Germline lookup yields CDR1 WNHNN and CDR2 SYGVQD (reference sequence). The CDR3 nucleotides read TGCGCCAGCAGTGAGTCAGGGGTAGCGGGAGTCGGTGAGCAGTTCTTC. Translation gives CASSESGVAGVGEQFF.

The V and J genes are TRBV24-1 and TRBJ1-2; the D is unclear. Per germline, CDR1 KGHDR and CDR2 SFDVKD. V lost 5 bases and J 4 bases, leaving 13 bases between the germline ends. This CDR3 is 14 amino acids long. CDR3 residues: CATSGAWGAYGYTF. Written as DNA, the CDR3 is TGTGCCACCAGTGGGGCGTGGGGAGCCTATGGCTACACCTTC.

The rearrangement joins TRBV3-1 (or the pseudogene TRBV3-2) to TRBJ2-1; D is perhaps TRBD1 (5 bases). The CDR3 covers 14 residues. Trimming took 6 bases from V and 5 from J, leaving 14 bases between them. Germline values: CDR1 LGHDT, CDR2 YNNKEL (reference sequence). The CDR3 is CASRGPGPDNEQFF. CDR3 bases: TGTGCCAGCAGGGGGCCGGGCCCAGACAATGAGCAGTTCTTC.

V gene TRBV7-2 combines with J gene TRBJ1-2; D is perhaps TRBD1 (6 bases). CDR3 length: 18 residues. CDR1 SGHTA and CDR2 FQGNSA come from the germline V gene. The V gene lost 5 bases and the J gene lost 1 base, with 23 bases spanning the gap. This chain's CDR3 is CASSPGHREHFFNYGYTF. DNA of the CDR3: TGTGCCAGCAGCCCCGGACACAGGGAACACTTCTTTAACTATGGCTACACCTTC.

CDR3 coding DNA: TGTGCCAGCAGCTCCCAGACAGAGCATGAAGCTTTCTTT. Protein product: CASSSQTEHEAFF. The V and J genes are TRBV5-4 and TRBJ1-1; D is perhaps TRBD1 (5 bases). This CDR3 comprises 13 residues. V lost 3 bases and J lost 7, with 13 bases in between. Germline CDR1 and CDR2: SGHNT and YYREEE (reference sequence).

The gene calls are TRBV18 and TRBJ2-3; 10 nucleotides align to TRBD2. The CDR3 consists of 16 residues. Germline V gene lookup returns CDR1 KGHSH and CDR2 LQKENI. With 1 base clipped from V and 6 bases from J, the junction kept 7 bases outside the gene matches. Here the CDR3 reads CASSPLASGSQDTQYF. The CDR3 nucleotides read TGTGCCAGCTCACCACTCGCTAGCGGGAGTCAGGATACGCAGTATTTT.

The rearrangement joins TRBV6-5 to TRBJ1-2, with 7 bases identical to TRBD1. The CDR3 length is 13 residues. The trim removed 8 bases at V and 6 bases at J, leaving 9 bases unmatched. Germline V CDR1 and CDR2: MNHEY, SVGAGI. The CDR3 sequence is CASGKGAGDGYTF. The CDR3 DNA is TGTGCCAGCGGGAAGGGGGCAGGCGATGGCTACACCTTC.

This clone was seen a single time. V is TRBV7-9 and J is TRBJ2-5; TRBD1 agrees at 8 bases. The trim removed 5 bases at V and 1 base at J, leaving 3 bases unmatched. CDR1 is SEHNR and CDR2 is FQNEAQ in the germline V gene (reference sequence). The CDR3 totals 14 residues. CDR3 loop: CASSPDRGQETQYF. CDR3 in DNA: TGTGCCAGCAGCCCTGACAGGGGCCAAGAGACCCAGTACTTC.

A single count supports this clone. The chain couples TRBV7-9 to TRBJ2-7; 12 bases are shared with TRBD1. Germline V gene lookup returns CDR1 SEHNR and CDR2 FQNEAQ (reference sequence). The CDR3 has 13 residues. V lost 3 bases to trimming and J lost 12 bases; unmatched junction nucleotides: 6. CDR3 sequence (DNA): TGTGCCAGCAGCTTTGGGGGACAGGGGGCTTGGTACTTC. Translated: CASSFGGQGAWYF.

The chain carries TRBV7-6 and TRBJ2-7; 8 positions agree with TRBD2. V was clipped by 7 bases and J by 3 bases; unmatched bases: 8. Germline V gives CDR1 SGHVS, CDR2 FNYEAQ. This CDR3 contains 14 residues. The CDR3 nucleotides read TGTGCCAGCACCCGGGGGGGGGCCGACTACGAGCAGTACTTC. Translation: CASTRGGADYEQYF.